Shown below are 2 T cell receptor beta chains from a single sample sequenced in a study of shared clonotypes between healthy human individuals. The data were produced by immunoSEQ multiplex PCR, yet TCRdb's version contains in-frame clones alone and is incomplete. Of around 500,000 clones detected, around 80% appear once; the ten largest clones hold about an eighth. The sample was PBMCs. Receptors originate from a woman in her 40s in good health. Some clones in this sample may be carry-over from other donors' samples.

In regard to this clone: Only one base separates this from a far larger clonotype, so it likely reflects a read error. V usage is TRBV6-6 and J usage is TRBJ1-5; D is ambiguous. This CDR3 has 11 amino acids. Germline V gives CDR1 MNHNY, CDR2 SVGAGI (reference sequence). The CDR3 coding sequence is TGTGCCTGCAGTTCGGAGCAGCCCCAGCATTTT. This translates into CACSSEQPQHF.

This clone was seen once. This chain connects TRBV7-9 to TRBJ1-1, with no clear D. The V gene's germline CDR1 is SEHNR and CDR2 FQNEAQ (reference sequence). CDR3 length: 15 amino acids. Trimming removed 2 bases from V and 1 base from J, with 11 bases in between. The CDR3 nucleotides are TGTGCCAGCAGCTTAACGGAGGTGGGGAACACTGAAGCTTTCTTT. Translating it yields CASSLTEVGNTEAFF.